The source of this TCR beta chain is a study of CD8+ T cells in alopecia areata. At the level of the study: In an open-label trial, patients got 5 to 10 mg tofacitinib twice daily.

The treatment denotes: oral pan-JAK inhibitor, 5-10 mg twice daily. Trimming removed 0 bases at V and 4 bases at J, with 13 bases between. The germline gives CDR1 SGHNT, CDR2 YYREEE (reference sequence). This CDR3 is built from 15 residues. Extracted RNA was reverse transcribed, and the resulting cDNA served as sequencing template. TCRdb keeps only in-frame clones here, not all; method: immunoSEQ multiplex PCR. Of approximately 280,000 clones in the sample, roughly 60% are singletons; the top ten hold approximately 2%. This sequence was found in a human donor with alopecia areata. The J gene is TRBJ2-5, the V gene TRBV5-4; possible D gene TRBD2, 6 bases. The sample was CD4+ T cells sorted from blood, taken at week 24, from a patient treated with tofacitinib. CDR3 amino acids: CASSLEQRAPETQYF. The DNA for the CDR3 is TGTGCCAGCAGCTTGGAGCAGCGGGCCCCAGAGACCCAGTACTTC.